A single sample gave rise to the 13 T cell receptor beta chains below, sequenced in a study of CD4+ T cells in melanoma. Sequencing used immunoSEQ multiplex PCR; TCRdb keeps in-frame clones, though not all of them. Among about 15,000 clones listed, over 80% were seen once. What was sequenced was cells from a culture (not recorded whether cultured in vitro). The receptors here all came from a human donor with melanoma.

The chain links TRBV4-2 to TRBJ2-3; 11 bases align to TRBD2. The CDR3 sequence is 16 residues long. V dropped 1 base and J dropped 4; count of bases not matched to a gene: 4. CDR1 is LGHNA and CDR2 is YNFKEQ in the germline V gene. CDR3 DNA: TGTGCCAGCAGCCAAGTCTTAGCGGGGGGGCCAGATACGCAGTATTTT. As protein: CASSQVLAGGPDTQYF.

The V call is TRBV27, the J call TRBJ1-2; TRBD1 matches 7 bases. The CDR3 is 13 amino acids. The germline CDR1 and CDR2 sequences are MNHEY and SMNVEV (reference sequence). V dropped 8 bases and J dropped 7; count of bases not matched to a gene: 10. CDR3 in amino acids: CASGWTGGSGYTF. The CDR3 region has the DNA TGTGCCAGCGGATGGACAGGAGGGAGTGGCTACACCTTC.

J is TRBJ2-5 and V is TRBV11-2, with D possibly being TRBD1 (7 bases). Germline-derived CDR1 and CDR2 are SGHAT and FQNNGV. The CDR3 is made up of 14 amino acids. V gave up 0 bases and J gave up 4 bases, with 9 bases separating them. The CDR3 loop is CASSLDQGGETQYF. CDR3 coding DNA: TGTGCCAGCAGCTTAGATCAGGGGGGAGAGACCCAGTACTTC.

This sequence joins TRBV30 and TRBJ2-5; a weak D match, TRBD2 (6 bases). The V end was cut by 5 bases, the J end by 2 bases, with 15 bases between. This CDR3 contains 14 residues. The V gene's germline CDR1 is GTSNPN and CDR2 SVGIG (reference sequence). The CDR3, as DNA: TGTGCCTGGGGAGGGGCGGCGGGGCAAGAGACCCAGTACTTC. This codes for CAWGGAAGQETQYF.

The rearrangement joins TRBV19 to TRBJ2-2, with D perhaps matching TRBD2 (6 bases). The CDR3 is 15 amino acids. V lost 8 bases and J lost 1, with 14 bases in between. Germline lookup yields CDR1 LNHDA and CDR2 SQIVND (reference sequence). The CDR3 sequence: CASSRDGLNTGELFF. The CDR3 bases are TGTGCCAGTTCGCGGGACGGATTGAACACCGGGGAGCTGTTTTTT.

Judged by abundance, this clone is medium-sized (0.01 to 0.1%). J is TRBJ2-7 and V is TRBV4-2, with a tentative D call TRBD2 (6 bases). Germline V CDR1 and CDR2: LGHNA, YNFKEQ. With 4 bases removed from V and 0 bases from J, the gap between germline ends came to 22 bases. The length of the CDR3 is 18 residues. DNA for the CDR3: TGTGCCAGCAGCCGCGGGACCGGCGGATTGGCCAACTCCTACGAGCAGTACTTC. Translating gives CASSRGTGGLANSYEQYF.

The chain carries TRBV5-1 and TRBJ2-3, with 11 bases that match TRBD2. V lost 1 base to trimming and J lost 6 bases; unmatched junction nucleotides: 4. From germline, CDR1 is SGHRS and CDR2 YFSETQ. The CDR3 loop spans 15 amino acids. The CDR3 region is CASSLLSGGVDTQYF. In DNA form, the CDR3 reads TGCGCCAGCAGCTTGCTTAGCGGGGGGGTTGATACGCAGTATTTT.

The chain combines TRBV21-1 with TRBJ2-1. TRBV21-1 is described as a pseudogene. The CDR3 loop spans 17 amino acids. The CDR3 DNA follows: TGTGCCAGCAACACGCCTCCAGGGGCGGGGACCTACAATGAGCAGTTCTTC. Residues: CASNTPPGAGTYNEQFF.

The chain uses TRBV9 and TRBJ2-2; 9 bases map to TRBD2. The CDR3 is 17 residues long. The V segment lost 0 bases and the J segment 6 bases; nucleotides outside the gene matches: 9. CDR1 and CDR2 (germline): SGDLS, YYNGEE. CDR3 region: CASSVGGTSPRAGELFF. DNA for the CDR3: TGTGCCAGCAGCGTAGGTGGGACTAGCCCAAGGGCCGGGGAGCTGTTTTTT.

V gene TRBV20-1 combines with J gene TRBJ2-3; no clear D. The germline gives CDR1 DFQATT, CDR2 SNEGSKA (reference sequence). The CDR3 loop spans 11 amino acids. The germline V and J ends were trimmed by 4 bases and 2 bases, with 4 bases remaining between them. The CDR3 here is CSAKYTDTQYF. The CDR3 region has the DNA TGCAGTGCTAAATACACAGATACGCAGTATTTT.

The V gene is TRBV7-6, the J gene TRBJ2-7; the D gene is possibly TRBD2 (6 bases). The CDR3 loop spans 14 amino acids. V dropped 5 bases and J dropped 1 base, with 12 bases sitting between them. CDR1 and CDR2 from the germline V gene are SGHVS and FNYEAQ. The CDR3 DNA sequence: TGTGCCAGCAGCAACCAGGAGGGTTCCTACGAGCAGTACTTC. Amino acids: CASSNQEGSYEQYF.

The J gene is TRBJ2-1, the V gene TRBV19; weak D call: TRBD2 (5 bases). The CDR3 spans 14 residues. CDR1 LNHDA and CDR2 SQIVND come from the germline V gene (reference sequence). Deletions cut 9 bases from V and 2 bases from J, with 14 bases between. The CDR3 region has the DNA TGTGCCAGCAGCCAGCGGTACCCCTACAATGAGCAGTTCTTC. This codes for CASSQRYPYNEQFF. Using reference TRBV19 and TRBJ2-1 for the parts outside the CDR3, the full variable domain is DGGITQSPKYLFRKEGQNVTLSCEQNLNHDAMYWYRQDPGQGLRLIYYSQIVNDFQKGDIAEGYSVSREKKESFPLTVTSAQKNPTAFYLCASSQRYPYNEQFFGPGTRLTVL.

The CDR3 here is CASSSNRGGYTF. DNA for the CDR3: TGCGCCAGCAGCTCCAACAGGGGTGGCTACACCTTC. The J gene is TRBJ1-2, the V gene TRBV5-1; 7 bases fit TRBD1. Germline trimming cut 3 bases from V and 7 bases from J; bases unmatched to any gene: 3. The germline CDR1 and CDR2 sequences are SGHRS and YFSETQ. This CDR3 contains 12 residues. The variable domain in full, with the rest retrieved from reference TRBV5-1 and TRBJ1-2, is KAGVTQTPRYLIKTRGQQVTLSCSPISGHRSVSWYQQTPGQGLQFLFEYFSETQRNKGNFPGRFSGRQFSNSRSEMNVSTLELGDSALYLCASSSNRGGYTFGSGTRLTVV.